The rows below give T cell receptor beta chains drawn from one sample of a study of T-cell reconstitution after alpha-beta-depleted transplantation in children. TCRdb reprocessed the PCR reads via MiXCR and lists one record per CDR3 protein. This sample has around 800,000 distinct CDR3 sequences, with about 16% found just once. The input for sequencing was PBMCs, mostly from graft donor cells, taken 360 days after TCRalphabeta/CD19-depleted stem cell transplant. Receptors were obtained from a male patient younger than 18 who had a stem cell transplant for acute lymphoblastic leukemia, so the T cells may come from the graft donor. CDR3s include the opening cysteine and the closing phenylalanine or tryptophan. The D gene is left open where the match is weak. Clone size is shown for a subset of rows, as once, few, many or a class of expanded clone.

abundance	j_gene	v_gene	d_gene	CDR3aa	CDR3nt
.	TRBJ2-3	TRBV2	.	CASKTGEGEYF	TGTGCCAGCAAGACAGGCGAGGGGGAGTATTTT
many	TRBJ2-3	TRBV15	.	CATSGSGADTQYF	TGTGCCACCAGCGGGAGCGGCGCAGATACGCAGTATTTT
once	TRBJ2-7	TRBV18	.	CASSPPTGSYEQYF	TGTGCCAGCTCACCACCGACAGGTTCCTACGAGCAGTACTTC
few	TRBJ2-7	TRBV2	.	CASSPLFTYEQYF	TGTGCCAGCAGTCCCCTATTCACCTACGAGCAGTACTTC
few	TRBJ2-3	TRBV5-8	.	CASSLRGGTSTDTQYF	TGTGCCAGCAGCTTGAGAGGGGGAACTAGCACAGATACGCAGTATTTT
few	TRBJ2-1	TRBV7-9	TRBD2	CASSYGGTSKYNEQFF	TGTGCCAGCAGCTATGGTGGGACTAGCAAGTACAATGAGCAGTTCTTC
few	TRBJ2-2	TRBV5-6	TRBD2	CASSPVLAGDYTGELFF	TGTGCCAGCAGCCCTGTCTTGGCGGGAGATTACACCGGGGAGCTGTTTTTT
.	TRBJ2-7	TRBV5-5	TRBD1	CASSLTGVIGYEQYF	TGTGCCAGCAGCTTGACAGGGGTAATAGGGTACGAGCAGTACTTC
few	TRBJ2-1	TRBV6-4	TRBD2	CASRDLAGGLHEQFF	TGTGCCAGCAGAGACCTAGCGGGAGGACTACATGAGCAGTTCTTC
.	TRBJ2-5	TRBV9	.	CASSVTGSQETQYF	TGTGCCAGCAGCGTAACAGGGTCCCAAGAGACCCAGTACTTC
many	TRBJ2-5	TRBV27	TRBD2	CASSRKLAGEGTQYF	TGTGCCAGCAGTCGGAAACTAGCGGGAGAGGGGACCCAGTACTTC
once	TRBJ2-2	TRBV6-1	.	CASSVPSGSGELFF	TGTGCCAGCAGCGTACCCTCGGGAAGCGGGGAGCTGTTTTTT
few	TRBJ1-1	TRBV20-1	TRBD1	CSAQDRGWGAFF	TGCAGTGCTCAGGACAGGGGATGGGGAGCTTTCTTT
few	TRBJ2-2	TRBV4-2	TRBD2	CASSQDASGRVRAGELFF	TGTGCCAGCAGCCAAGATGCGAGCGGGAGGGTGCGGGCCGGGGAGCTGTTTTTT
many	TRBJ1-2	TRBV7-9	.	CASSEVRSQGYTF	TGTGCCAGCAGCGAAGTCAGATCTCAGGGCTACACCTTC
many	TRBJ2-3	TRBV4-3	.	CASSQTWGTTDTQYF	TGCGCCAGCAGCCAGACTTGGGGGACCACAGATACGCAGTATTTT
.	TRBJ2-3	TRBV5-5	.	CATTLGAATDTQYF	TGTGCCACCACTTTGGGGGCGGCCACAGATACGCAGTATTTT
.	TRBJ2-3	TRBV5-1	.	CASTYRERTDTQYF	TGCGCCAGCACCTACAGGGAACGCACAGATACGCAGTATTTT
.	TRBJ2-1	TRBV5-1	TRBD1	CASSKGQGYNEQFF	TGCGCCAGCAGCAAAGGACAGGGTTACAATGAGCAGTTCTTC
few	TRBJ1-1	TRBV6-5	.	CASSSTFWGDNTEAFF	TGTGCCAGCAGCTCTACCTTCTGGGGGGATAATACTGAAGCTTTCTTT
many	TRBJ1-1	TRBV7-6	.	CASSLEGENTEAFF	TGTGCCAGCAGCTTAGAGGGGGAGAACACTGAAGCTTTCTTT
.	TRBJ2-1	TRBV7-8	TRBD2	CASSFGALAGDHGQFF	TGTGCCAGCAGCTTCGGGGCCCTAGCGGGTGACCATGGGCAGTTCTTC
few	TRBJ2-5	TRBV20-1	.	CSAPPLPGRQETQYF	TGCAGTGCTCCGCCTCTTCCGGGACGTCAAGAGACCCAGTACTTC
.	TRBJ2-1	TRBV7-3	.	CASSPSGWDIMVNEQFF	TGTGCCAGCAGCCCATCTGGATGGGATATTATGGTCAATGAGCAGTTCTTC
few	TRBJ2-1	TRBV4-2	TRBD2	CASSQGQEGLAGGPNNEQFF	TGTGCCAGCAGCCAAGGACAGGAAGGACTAGCGGGAGGCCCTAACAATGAGCAGTTCTTC
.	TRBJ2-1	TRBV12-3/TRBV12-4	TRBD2	CASCLGLAGTLLSYNEQFF	TGTGCCAGCTGCCTAGGACTAGCGGGAACCCTCCTCTCCTACAATGAGCAGTTCTTC
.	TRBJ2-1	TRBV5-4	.	CASSLVQNNEQFF	TGTGCCAGCAGCTTGGTACAGAACAATGAGCAGTTCTTC
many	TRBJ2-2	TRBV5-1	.	CASSLAGRGYTGELFF	TGCGCCAGCAGCTTGGCCGGCAGGGGTTACACCGGGGAGCTGTTTTTT
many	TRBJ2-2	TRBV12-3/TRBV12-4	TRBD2	CASRLTSGSNTGELFF	TGTGCCAGCAGACTGACTAGCGGGTCGAACACCGGGGAGCTGTTTTTT
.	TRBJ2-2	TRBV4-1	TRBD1	CASSGRTGRSSTGELFF	TGCGCCAGCAGCGGCCGGACAGGACGATCATCCACCGGGGAGCTGTTTTTT
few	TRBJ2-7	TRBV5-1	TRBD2	CASSGGLAGGPDEQYF	TGCGCCAGCAGCGGGGGACTAGCGGGAGGGCCGGACGAGCAGTACTTC
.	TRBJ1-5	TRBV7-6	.	CASSPNKASNQPQHF	TGTGCCAGCAGCCCAAACAAGGCTAGCAATCAGCCCCAGCATTTT
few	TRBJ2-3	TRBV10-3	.	CAARDSLSDTQYF	TGTGCCGCCCGGGACTCCCTATCAGATACGCAGTATTTT
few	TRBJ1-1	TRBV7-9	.	CASSLSAQNTEAFF	TGTGCCAGCAGCTTATCTGCACAAAACACTGAAGCTTTCTTT
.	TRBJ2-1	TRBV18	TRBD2	CASSPNGLAGGPYEQFF	TGTGCCAGCTCACCAAATGGGCTAGCGGGAGGGCCTTATGAGCAGTTCTTC
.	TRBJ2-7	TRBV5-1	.	CASSLAMGSYEQYF	TGCGCCAGCAGCTTGGCGATGGGTTCCTACGAGCAGTACTTC
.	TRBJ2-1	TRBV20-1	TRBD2	CRGTSGTYNEQFF	TGCAGGGGGACTAGCGGGACCTACAATGAGCAGTTCTTC
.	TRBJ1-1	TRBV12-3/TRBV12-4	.	CASSLGPGVDEAFF	TGTGCCAGCAGTTTAGGGCCAGGGGTGGATGAAGCTTTCTTT
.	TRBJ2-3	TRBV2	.	CASRSGLSLDTQYF	TGTGCCAGCAGATCGGGACTCTCCCTAGATACGCAGTATTTT
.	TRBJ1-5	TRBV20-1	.	CSARGSGVRNQPQHF	TGCAGTGCTAGAGGTTCAGGGGTTCGCAATCAGCCCCAGCATTTT
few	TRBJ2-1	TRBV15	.	CATSRDAGWQFF	TGTGCCACCAGCAGAGATGCCGGATGGCAGTTCTTC
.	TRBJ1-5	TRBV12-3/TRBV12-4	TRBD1	CASSFDRVPYSNQPQHF	TGTGCCAGCAGTTTCGACAGGGTGCCTTATAGCAATCAGCCCCAGCATTTT
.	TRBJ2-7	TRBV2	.	CASTRRPSYEQYF	TGTGCCAGCACGAGGCGTCCCTCCTACGAGCAGTACTTC
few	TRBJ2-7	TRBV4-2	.	CASSQDQEGPYEQYF	TGTGCCAGCAGCCAAGACCAGGAAGGGCCTTACGAGCAGTACTTC
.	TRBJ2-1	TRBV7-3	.	CASSSRLGTYNEQFF	TGTGCCAGCAGCTCGAGACTAGGGACCTACAATGAGCAGTTCTTC
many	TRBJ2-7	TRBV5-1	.	CASSFPSGYEQYF	TGTGCCAGCAGTTTCCCGAGCGGGTACGAGCAGTACTTC
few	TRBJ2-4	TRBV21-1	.	CASSRTGSKNIQYF	TGTGCCAGCAGCAGGACAGGGTCCAAAAACATTCAGTACTTC
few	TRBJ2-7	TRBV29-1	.	CSVVAVDGGPYEQYF	TGCAGCGTTGTAGCGGTGGACGGGGGGCCCTACGAGCAGTACTTC
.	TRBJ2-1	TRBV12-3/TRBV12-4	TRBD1	CASSGTVPRRNEQFF	TGTGCCAGCAGCGGGACAGTCCCAAGGCGCAATGAGCAGTTCTTC
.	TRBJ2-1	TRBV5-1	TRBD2	CASSLGPASGRADEQFF	TGCGCCAGCAGCTTGGGGCCGGCTAGCGGGAGGGCCGATGAGCAGTTCTTC